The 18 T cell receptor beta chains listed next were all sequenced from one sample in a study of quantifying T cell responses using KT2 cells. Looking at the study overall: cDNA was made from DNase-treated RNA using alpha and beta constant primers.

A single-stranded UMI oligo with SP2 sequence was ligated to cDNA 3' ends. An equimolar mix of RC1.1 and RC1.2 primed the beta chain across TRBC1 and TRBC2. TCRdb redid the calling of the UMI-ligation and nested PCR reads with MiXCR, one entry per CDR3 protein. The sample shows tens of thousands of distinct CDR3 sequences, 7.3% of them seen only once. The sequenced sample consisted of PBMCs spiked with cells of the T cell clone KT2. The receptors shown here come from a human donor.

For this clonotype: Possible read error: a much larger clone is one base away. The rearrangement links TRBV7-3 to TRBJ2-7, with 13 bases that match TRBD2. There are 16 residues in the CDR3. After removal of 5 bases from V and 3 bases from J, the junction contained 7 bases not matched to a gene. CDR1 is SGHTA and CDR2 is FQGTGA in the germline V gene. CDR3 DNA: TGTGCCAGCAGCAGCTGGACTAGCGGGGGAGTCTACGAGCAGTACTTC. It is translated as CASSSWTSGGVYEQYF.

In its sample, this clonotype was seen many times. CDR3 nucleotide sequence: TGTGCCAGCAGCTTCGGGGGGGGCCGGGGAGATACGCAGTATTTT. This sequence encodes CASSFGGGRGDTQYF. The rearrangement uses TRBV7-3 and TRBJ2-3, with 8 nucleotides matching TRBD2. CDR1 is SGHTA and CDR2 is FQGTGA in the germline V gene. The junction had 7 bases not matched to a gene; V was cut back by 3 bases and J by 5 bases. The CDR3 length is 15 residues.

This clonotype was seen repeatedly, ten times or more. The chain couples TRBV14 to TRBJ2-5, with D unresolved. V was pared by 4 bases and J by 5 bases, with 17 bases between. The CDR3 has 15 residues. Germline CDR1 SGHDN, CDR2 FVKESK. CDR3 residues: CASSPTDPGGETQYF. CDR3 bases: TGTGCCAGCAGCCCAACGGACCCGGGTGGGGAGACCCAGTACTTC.

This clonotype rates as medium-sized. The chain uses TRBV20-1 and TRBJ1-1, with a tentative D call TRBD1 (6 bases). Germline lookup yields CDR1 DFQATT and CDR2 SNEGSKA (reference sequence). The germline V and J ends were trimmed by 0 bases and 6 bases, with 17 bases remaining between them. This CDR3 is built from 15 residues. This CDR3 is CSARDPAGGSAEAFF. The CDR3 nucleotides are TGCAGTGCTAGAGATCCGGCCGGGGGCTCAGCTGAAGCTTTCTTT.

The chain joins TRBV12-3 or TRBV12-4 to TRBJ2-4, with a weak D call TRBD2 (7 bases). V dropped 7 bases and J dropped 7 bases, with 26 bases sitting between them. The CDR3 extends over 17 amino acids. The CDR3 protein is CASNDLWGGHNGNIQYF. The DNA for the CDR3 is TGTGCCAGCAATGACCTATGGGGGGGCCATAACGGGAACATTCAGTACTTC.

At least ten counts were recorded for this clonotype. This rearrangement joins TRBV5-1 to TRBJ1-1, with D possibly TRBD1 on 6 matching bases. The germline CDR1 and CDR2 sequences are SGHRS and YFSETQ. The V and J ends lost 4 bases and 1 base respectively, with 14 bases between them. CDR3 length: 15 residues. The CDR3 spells CASSLPKTGNTEAFF. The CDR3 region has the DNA TGCGCCAGCAGCCTCCCTAAGACAGGGAACACTGAAGCTTTCTTT. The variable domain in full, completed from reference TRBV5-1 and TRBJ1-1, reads KAGVTQTPRYLIKTRGQQVTLSCSPISGHRSVSWYQQTPGQGLQFLFEYFSETQRNKGNFPGRFSGRQFSNSRSEMNVSTLELGDSALYLCASSLPKTGNTEAFFGQGTRLTVV.

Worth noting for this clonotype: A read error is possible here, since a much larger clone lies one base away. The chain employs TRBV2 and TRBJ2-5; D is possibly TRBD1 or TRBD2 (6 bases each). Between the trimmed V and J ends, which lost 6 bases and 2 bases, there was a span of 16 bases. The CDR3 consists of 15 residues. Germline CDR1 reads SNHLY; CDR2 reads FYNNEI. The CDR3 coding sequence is TGTGCCAGCAGGCCCCGGGGGCCATATCAAGAGACCCAGTACTTC. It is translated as CASRPRGPYQETQYF.

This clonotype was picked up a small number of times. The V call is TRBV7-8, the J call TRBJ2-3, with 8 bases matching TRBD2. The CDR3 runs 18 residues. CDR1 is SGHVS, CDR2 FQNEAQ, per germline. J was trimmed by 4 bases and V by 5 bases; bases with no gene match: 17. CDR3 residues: CASSQKRWKRESADTQYF. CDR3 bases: TGTGCCAGCAGCCAAAAGAGGTGGAAGCGGGAGAGTGCAGATACGCAGTATTTT.

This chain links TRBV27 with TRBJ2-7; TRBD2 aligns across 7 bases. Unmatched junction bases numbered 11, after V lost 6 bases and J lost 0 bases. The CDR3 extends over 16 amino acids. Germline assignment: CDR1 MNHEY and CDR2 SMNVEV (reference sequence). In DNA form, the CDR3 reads TGTGCCAGCAGCCCAATTAACCTAGCGGTCTCCTACGAGCAGTACTTC. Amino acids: CASSPINLAVSYEQYF.

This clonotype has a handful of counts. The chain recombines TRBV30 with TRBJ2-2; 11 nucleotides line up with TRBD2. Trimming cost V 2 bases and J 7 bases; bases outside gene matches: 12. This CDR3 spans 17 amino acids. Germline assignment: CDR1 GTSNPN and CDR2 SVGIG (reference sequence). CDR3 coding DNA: TGTGCCTGGAGTCTTCAACTAGCGGGAGAAGGTGGCGGGGAGCTGTTTTTT. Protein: CAWSLQLAGEGGGELFF.

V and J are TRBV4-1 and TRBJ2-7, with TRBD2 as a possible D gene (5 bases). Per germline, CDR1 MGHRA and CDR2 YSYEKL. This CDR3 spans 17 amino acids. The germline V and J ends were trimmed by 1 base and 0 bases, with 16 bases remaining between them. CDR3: CASSQVLRRTHSYEQYF. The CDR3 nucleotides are TGCGCCAGCAGCCAAGTTCTAAGGCGGACTCACTCCTACGAGCAGTACTTC.

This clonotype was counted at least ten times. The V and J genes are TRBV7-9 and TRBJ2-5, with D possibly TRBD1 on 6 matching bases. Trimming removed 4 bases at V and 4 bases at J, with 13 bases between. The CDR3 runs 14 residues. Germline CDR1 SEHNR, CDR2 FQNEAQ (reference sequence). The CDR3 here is CASSSVIRGETQYF. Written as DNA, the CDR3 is TGTGCCAGCAGCTCGGTCATCAGGGGAGAGACCCAGTACTTC.

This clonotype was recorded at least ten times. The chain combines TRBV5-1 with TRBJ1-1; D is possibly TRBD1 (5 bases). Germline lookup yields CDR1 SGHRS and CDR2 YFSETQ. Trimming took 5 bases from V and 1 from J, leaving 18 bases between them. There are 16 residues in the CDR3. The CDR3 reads CASSLVVTGPNTEAFF. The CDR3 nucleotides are TGCGCCAGCAGTCTGGTCGTAACGGGACCGAACACTGAAGCTTTCTTT.

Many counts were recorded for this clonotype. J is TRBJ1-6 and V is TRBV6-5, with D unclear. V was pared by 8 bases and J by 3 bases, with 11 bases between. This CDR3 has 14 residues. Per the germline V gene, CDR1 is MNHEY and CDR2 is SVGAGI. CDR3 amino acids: CASGNSDYNSPLHF. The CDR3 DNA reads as TGTGCCAGCGGGAACAGTGACTATAATTCACCCCTCCACTTT.

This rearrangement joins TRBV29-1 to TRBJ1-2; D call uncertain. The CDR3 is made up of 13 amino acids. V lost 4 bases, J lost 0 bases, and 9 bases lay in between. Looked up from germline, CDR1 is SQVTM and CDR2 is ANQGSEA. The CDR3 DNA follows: TGCAGCGTTGGAAGGCCCACTAACTATGGCTACACCTTC. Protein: CSVGRPTNYGYTF.

In DNA, the CDR3 is TGCGCCAGCAGTGATCCGGACAGGGCATCCGAGCAGTACTTC. This gives the protein CASSDPDRASEQYF. The chain uses TRBV10-1 and TRBJ2-7, with 8 positions matching TRBD1. Germline V gene lookup returns CDR1 WNHNN and CDR2 SYGVQD (reference sequence). The CDR3 runs to 14 residues. The V gene end was trimmed by 3 bases and the J gene end by 6 bases; junction bases not matched to a gene: 7.

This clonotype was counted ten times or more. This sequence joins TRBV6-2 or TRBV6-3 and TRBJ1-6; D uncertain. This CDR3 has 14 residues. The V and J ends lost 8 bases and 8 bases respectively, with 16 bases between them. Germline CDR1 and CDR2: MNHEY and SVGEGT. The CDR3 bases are TGTGCCAGCTCGCCCGACGACGGCTATTCACCCCTCCACTTT. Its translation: CASSPDDGYSPLHF.

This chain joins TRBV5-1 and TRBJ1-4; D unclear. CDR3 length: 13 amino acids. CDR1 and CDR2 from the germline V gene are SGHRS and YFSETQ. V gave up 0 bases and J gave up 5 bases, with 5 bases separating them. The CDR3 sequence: CASSLGGNEKLFF. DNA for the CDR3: TGCGCCAGCAGCTTGGGAGGGAATGAAAAACTGTTTTTT. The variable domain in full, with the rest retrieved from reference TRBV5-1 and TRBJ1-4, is KAGVTQTPRYLIKTRGQQVTLSCSPISGHRSVSWYQQTPGQGLQFLFEYFSETQRNKGNFPGRFSGRQFSNSRSEMNVSTLELGDSALYLCASSLGGNEKLFFGSGTQLSVL.